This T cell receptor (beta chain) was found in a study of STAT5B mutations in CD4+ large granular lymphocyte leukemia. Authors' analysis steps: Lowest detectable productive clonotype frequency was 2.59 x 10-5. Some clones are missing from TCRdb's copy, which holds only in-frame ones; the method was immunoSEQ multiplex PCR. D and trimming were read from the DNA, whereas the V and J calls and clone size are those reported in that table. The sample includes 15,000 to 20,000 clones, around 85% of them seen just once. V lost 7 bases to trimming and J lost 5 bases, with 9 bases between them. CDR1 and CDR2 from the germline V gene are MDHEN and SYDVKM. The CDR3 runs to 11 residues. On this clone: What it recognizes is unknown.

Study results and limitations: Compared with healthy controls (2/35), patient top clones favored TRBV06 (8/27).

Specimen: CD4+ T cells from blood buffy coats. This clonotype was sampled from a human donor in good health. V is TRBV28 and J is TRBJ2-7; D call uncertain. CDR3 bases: TGTGCCAGCATTGGTCGGAACGAGCAGTACTTC. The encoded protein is CASIGRNEQYF.